A single sample gave rise to the 18 T cell receptor beta chains below, sequenced in a study of blood T cell repertoires in COVID-19. TCRdb's table, derived via immunoSEQ multiplex PCR, lists solely in-frame clones and lacks some. This sample yields fewer than 65,000 clones, of which 65% to 80% are seen a single time; about 25% belongs to the top ten. The source material was peripheral blood. These receptors all stem from a man between 65 and 85 years old with acute or convalescent COVID-19.

The CDR3 DNA reads as TGTGCCAGCAGACCATGGGAGGGTGGGAATTCACCCCTCCACTTT. This translates into CASRPWEGGNSPLHF. The chain combines TRBV6-5 with TRBJ1-6; D not resolved. The CDR3 runs to 15 residues. From germline, CDR1 is MNHEY and CDR2 SVGAGI. V lost 6 bases and J lost 7, with 16 bases in between.

Note on this clone: The conserved phenylalanine or tryptophan normally closing the CDR3 is absent here, so this likely arose from a read error. The DNA is left out, because the CDR3 cannot be placed on it with certainty; the CDR3 is given as TCRdb lists it. The chain is built from TRBV6-1 and TRBJ2-3; the table assigns TRBD2, which was not confirmed against the DNA. The CDR3 comprises 15 residues, both ends counted. Germline V gene data show CDR1 as MNHNS and CDR2 as SASEGT. The CDR3 protein is CASSEMLGVAGGPGD.

The chain employs TRBV19 and TRBJ1-2; TRBD1 might be the D (5 bases). The CDR3 is 17 residues long. V lost 8 bases, J lost 5 bases, and 27 bases lay in between. Germline lookup yields CDR1 LNHDA and CDR2 SQIVND (reference sequence). The chain's CDR3 is CASEVTGTSRLTYGYTF. In DNA form, the CDR3 reads TGTGCCAGTGAGGTGACCGGGACTTCCAGATTAACTTATGGCTACACCTTC.

The chain joins TRBV6-1 to TRBJ2-6; possible D gene TRBD1, 7 bases. Germline CDR1 and CDR2: MNHNS and SASEGT. Deletions cut 4 bases from V and 1 base from J, with 20 bases between. The CDR3 runs to 19 residues. CDR3 region: CASSGTGGTRMSGANVLTF. The CDR3 nucleotides are TGTGCCAGCAGTGGGACAGGCGGGACACGGATGTCTGGGGCCAACGTCCTGACTTTC.

The CDR3 nucleotides read TGTGCCAGTAGGACGGCGGACAGTCCTAACTATGGCTACACCTTC. Its protein product is CASRTADSPNYGYTF. The chain carries TRBV19 and TRBJ1-2; D perhaps matches TRBD1 (6 bases). This CDR3 is 15 amino acids long. Germline V gene lookup returns CDR1 LNHDA and CDR2 SQIVND (reference sequence). V gave up 6 bases and J gave up 0 bases, with 14 bases separating them.

The chain combines TRBV19 with TRBJ1-2, with D possibly TRBD1 on 5 matching bases. V shed 2 bases and J shed 3 bases, with 7 bases lying between them. Germline V gene lookup returns CDR1 LNHDA and CDR2 SQIVND (reference sequence). The CDR3 runs to 13 residues. The CDR3 is CASSIPRDYGYTF. CDR3 DNA: TGTGCCAGTAGTATACCCAGGGACTATGGCTACACCTTC.

V and J are TRBV7-9 and TRBJ1-1, with a weak D call TRBD1 (5 bases). The V end lost 4 bases, the J end lost 1 base, and 10 bases lay between the germline ends. The germline V gene encodes CDR1 SEHNR and CDR2 FQNEAQ (reference sequence). This CDR3 spans 14 amino acids. DNA of the CDR3: TGTGCCAGCAGCTCCCGACAGAAGAACACTGAAGCTTTCTTT. Protein sequence: CASSSRQKNTEAFF. Full variable domain (remainder filled in from reference TRBV7-9 and TRBJ1-1): DTGVSQNPRHKITKRGQNVTFRCDPISEHNRLYWYRQTLGQGPEFLTYFQNEAQLEKSRLLSDRFSAERPKGSFSTLEIQRTEQGDSAMYLCASSSRQKNTEAFFGQGTRLTVV.

CDR3 amino acids: CASSSKEGTNTGELFF. Written as DNA, the CDR3 is TGTGCCAGCAGCTCGAAGGAGGGGACTAACACCGGGGAGCTGTTTTTT. V is TRBV7-8 and J is TRBJ2-2; a weak D match, TRBD2 (6 bases). The CDR3 covers 16 residues. With 4 bases removed from V and 2 bases from J, the gap between germline ends came to 14 bases. Germline V lookup: CDR1 SGHVS, CDR2 FQNEAQ.

The chain combines TRBV5-1 with TRBJ2-7; 8 bases line up with TRBD1. The CDR3 length is 13 residues. Germline V gives CDR1 SGHRS, CDR2 YFSETQ. Losses at the gene ends were 8 bases for V and 2 bases for J; bases not matched to a gene: 6. CDR3: CASVRTGTYEQYF. Here the CDR3 DNA reads TGCGCCAGTGTCAGGACAGGGACCTACGAGCAGTACTTC.

The table lists this clone with a count of one. This chain links TRBV15 with TRBJ1-5; 8 nucleotides agree with TRBD1. Germline CDR1 and CDR2: LNHNV and YYDKDF (reference sequence). The CDR3 has 15 amino acids. Germline trimming cut 2 bases from V and 6 bases from J; bases unmatched to any gene: 6. The CDR3 sequence: CATSRQGAVSQPQHF. The DNA of the CDR3 is TGTGCCACCAGCAGACAGGGGGCCGTCAGTCAGCCCCAGCATTTT.

The chain carries TRBV7-9 and TRBJ2-3; 9 bases match TRBD2. CDR3 size: 13 residues. Trimming cost V 4 bases and J 8 bases; bases outside gene matches: 4. Looked up from germline, CDR1 is SEHNR and CDR2 is FQNEAQ (reference sequence). The CDR3 coding sequence is TGTGCCAGCAGCTCTAGCGGGATGAGTACGCAGTATTTT. Its translation is CASSSSGMSTQYF.

This clone was seen only once. The chain recombines TRBV2 with TRBJ2-5; weak D call: TRBD2 (6 bases). Germline CDR1 SNHLY, CDR2 FYNNEI. V lost 8 bases, J lost 4 bases, and 17 bases lay in between. This CDR3 comprises 14 residues. CDR3 loop: CASHETGGGETQYF. The CDR3 nucleotides are TGTGCCAGCCACGAGACCGGGGGTGGAGAGACCCAGTACTTC.

The chain is built from TRBV5-1 and TRBJ2-3, with D uncertain. There are 16 residues in the CDR3. The V gene's germline CDR1 is SGHRS and CDR2 YFSETQ. The V gene lost 0 bases and the J gene lost 4 bases, with 15 bases spanning the gap. The CDR3 protein is CASSLGLTHEADTQYF. In DNA form, the CDR3 reads TGCGCCAGCAGCTTGGGCCTCACCCACGAGGCAGATACGCAGTATTTT.

J is TRBJ1-1 and V is TRBV6-5, with TRBD1 matching over 7 bases. Germline CDR1 reads MNHEY; CDR2 reads SVGAGI. The CDR3 runs to 15 residues. V gave up 5 bases and J gave up 0 bases; unmatched junction bases: 6. This chain's CDR3 is CASSRYRGLNTEAFF. Written as DNA, the CDR3 is TGTGCCAGCAGTAGATACAGGGGATTGAACACTGAAGCTTTCTTT.

V gene TRBV5-4 combines with J gene TRBJ2-5, with a possible D match to TRBD1 (6 bases). V was cut by 4 bases and J by 0 bases, with 19 bases left in between. The germline CDR1 and CDR2 sequences are SGHNT and YYREEE (reference sequence). The length of the CDR3 is 17 residues. CDR3 amino acids: CASSQGRPTRDQETQYF. CDR3 in DNA: TGTGCCAGCAGCCAGGGGAGACCGACCCGGGACCAAGAGACCCAGTACTTC.

A remark on this clone: Other DNA sequences in this sample translate to the same CDR3. The chain uses TRBV11-2 and TRBJ2-7; no definite D call. Germline lookup yields CDR1 SGHAT and CDR2 FQNNGV. The CDR3 is 14 amino acids. The V and J ends lost 0 bases and 6 bases respectively, with 12 bases between them. The CDR3 DNA reads TGTGCCAGCAGCTTAGATCCAGGCGTAAGCGAGCAGTACTTC. Its protein is CASSLDPGVSEQYF.

The CDR3 DNA sequence: TGTGCCACCAGCGCGTCGCAGACTAGCGGCCGCGAGCAGTACTTC. Amino acids: CATSASQTSGREQYF. The chain is built from TRBV15 and TRBJ2-7, with 9 bases aligning to TRBD2. CDR1 is LNHNV and CDR2 is YYDKDF in the germline V gene (reference sequence). The length of the CDR3 is 15 residues. Unmatched junction bases numbered 11, after V lost 5 bases and J lost 6 bases. The full variable domain, with the rest looked up from reference TRBV15 and TRBJ2-7, is DAMVIQNPRYQVTQFGKPVTLSCSQTLNHNVMYWYQQKSSQAPKLLFHYYDKDFNNEADTPDNFQSRRPNTSFCFLDIRSPGLGDTAMYLCATSASQTSGREQYFGPGTRLTVT.

This rearrangement joins TRBV6-1 to TRBJ2-7, with TRBD1 matching 10 bases. The CDR3 contains 17 residues. Germline assignment: CDR1 MNHNS and CDR2 SASEGT. V dropped 2 bases and J dropped 5; count of bases not matched to a gene: 12. The chain's CDR3 is CASSEKSYLGQGNEQYF. In DNA, the CDR3 is TGTGCCAGCAGTGAAAAGAGCTATTTGGGACAGGGGAACGAGCAGTACTTC.